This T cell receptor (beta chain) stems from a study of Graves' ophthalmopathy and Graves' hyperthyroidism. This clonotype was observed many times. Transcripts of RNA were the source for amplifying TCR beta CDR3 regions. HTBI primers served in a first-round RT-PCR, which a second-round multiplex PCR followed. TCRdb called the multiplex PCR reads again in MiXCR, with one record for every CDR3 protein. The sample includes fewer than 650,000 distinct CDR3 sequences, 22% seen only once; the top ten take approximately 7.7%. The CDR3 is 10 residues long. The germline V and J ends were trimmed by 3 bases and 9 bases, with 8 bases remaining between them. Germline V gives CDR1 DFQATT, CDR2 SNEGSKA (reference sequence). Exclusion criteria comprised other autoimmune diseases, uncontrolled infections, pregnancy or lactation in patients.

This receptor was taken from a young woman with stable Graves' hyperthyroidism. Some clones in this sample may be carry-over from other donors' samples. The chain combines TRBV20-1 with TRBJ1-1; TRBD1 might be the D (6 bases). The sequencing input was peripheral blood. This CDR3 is CSARDSQAFF. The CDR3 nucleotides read TGCAGTGCTAGGGACAGTCAAGCTTTCTTT.